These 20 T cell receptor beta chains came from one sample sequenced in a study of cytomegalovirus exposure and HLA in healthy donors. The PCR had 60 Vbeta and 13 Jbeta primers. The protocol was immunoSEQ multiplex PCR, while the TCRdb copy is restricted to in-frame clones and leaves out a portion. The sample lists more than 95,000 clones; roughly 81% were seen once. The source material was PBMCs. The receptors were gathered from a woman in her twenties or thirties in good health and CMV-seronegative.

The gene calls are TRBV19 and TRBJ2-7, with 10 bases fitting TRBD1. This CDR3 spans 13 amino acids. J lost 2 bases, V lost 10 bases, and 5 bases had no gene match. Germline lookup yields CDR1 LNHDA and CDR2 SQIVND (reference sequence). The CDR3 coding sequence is TGTGCCACCTTGGACAGGGGGACCTACGAGCAGTACTTC. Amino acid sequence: CATLDRGTYEQYF.

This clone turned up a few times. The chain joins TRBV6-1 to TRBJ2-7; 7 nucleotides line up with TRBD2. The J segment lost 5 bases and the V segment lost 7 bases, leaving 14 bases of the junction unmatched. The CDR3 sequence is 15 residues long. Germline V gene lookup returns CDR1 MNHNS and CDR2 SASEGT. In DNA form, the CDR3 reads TGTGCCAGCATCAGCGGCCAACTGGGAGGGGACGAGCAGTACTTC. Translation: CASISGQLGGDEQYF.

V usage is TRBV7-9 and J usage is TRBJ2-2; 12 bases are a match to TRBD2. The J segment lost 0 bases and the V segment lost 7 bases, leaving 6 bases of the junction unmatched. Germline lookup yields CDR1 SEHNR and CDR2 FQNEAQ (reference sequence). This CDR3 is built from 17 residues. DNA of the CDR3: TGTGCCAGCAAGACTAGCGGGAGTGGAGCGAACACCGGGGAGCTGTTTTTT. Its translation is CASKTSGSGANTGELFF.

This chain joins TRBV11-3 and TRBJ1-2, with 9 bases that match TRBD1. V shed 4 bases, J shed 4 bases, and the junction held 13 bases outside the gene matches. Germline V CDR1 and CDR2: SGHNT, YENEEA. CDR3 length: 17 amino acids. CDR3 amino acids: CASSSERAGTGSYGYTF. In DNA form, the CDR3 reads TGTGCCAGCAGCTCCGAACGGGCCGGGACAGGGAGCTATGGCTACACCTTC.

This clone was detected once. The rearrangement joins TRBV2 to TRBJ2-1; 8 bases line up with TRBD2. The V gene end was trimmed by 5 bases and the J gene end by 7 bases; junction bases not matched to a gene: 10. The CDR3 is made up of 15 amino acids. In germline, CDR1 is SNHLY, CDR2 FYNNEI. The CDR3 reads CASSRSGDGWNEQFF. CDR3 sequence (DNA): TGTGCCAGCAGTCGTAGCGGGGACGGTTGGAATGAGCAGTTCTTC.

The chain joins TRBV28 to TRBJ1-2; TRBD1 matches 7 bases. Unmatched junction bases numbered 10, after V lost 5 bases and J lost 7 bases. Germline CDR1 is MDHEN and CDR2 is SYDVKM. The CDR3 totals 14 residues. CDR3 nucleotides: TGTGCCAGCAGTCAGACGCCGACAGGGAGTGGCTACACCTTC. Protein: CASSQTPTGSGYTF.

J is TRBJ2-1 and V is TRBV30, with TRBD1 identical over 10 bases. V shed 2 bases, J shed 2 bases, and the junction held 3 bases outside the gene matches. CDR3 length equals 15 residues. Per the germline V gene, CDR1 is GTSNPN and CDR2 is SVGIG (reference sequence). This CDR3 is CAWSSGTGAYNEQFF. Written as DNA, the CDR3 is TGTGCCTGGAGTTCCGGGACAGGGGCCTACAATGAGCAGTTCTTC.

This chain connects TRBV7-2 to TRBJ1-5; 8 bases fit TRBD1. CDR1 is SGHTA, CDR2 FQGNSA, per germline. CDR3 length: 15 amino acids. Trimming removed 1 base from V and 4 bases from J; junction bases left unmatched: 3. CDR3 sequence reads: CASSLGGQVNQPQHF. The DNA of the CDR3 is TGTGCCAGCAGCTTAGGGGGACAGGTAAATCAGCCCCAGCATTTT. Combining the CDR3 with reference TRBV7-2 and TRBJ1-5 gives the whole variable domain GAGVSQSPSNKVTEKGKDVELRCDPISGHTALYWYRQSLGQGLEFLIYFQGNSAPDKSGLPSDRFSAERTGGSVSTLTIQRTQQEDSAVYLCASSLGGQVNQPQHFGDGTRLSIL.

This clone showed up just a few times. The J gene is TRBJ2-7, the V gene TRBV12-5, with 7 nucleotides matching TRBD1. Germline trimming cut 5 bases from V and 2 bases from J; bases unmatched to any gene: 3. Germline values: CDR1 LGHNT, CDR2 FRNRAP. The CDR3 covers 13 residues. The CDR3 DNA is TGTGCTAGTGGTGGGACAGCGACCTACGAGCAGTACTTC. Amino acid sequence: CASGGTATYEQYF.

CDR3 nucleotides: TGTGCCAGCAGTTACTCGGACAGGGAGAAGACCCAGTACTTC. This codes for CASSYSDREKTQYF. The chain couples TRBV6-6 to TRBJ2-5; 8 nucleotides agree with TRBD1. The junction had 3 bases not matched to a gene; V was cut back by 0 bases and J by 6 bases. Germline lookup yields CDR1 MNHNY and CDR2 SVGAGI (reference sequence). This CDR3 contains 14 residues.

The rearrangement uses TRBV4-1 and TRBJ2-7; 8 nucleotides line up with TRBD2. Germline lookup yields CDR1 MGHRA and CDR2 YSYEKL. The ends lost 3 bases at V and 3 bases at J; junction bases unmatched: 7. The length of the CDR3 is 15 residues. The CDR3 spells CASSQIRAGGYEQYF. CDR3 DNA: TGCGCCAGCAGCCAGATCAGGGCGGGAGGCTACGAGCAGTACTTC.

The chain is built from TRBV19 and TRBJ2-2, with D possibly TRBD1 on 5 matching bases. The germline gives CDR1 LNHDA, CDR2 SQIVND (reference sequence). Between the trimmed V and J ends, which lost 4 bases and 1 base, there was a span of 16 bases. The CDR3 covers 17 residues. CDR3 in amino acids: CASSRPQGIMNTGELFF. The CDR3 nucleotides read TGTGCCAGTAGTAGACCTCAGGGTATCATGAACACCGGGGAGCTGTTTTTT.

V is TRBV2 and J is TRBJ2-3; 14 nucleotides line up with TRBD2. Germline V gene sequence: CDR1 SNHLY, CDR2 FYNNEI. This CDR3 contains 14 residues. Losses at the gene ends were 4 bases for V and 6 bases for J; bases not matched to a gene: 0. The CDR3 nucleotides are TGTGCCAGCAGTGGACTAGCGGGGGGGGATACGCAGTATTTT. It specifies CASSGLAGGDTQYF. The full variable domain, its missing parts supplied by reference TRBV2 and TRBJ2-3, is EPEVTQTPSHQVTQMGQEVILRCVPISNHLYFYWYRQILGQKVEFLVSFYNNEISEKSEIFDDQFSVERPDGSNFTLKIRSTKLEDSAMYFCASSGLAGGDTQYFGPGTRLTVL.

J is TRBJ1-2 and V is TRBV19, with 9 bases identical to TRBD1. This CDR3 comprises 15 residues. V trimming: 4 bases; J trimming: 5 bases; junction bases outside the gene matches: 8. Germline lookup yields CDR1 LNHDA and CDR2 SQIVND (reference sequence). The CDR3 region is CASSNILQGAYGYTF. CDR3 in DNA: TGTGCCAGTAGTAACATCCTACAGGGGGCGTATGGCTACACCTTC. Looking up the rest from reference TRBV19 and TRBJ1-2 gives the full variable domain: DGGITQSPKYLFRKEGQNVTLSCEQNLNHDAMYWYRQDPGQGLRLIYYSQIVNDFQKGDIAEGYSVSREKKESFPLTVTSAQKNPTAFYLCASSNILQGAYGYTFGSGTRLTVV.

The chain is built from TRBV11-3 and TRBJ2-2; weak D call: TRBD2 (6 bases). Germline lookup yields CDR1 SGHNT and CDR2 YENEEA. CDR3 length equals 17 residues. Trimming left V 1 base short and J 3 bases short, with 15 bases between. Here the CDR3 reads CASSLGGREVDTGELFF. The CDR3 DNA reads TGTGCCAGCAGCTTAGGGGGTAGGGAGGTGGACACCGGGGAGCTGTTTTTT.

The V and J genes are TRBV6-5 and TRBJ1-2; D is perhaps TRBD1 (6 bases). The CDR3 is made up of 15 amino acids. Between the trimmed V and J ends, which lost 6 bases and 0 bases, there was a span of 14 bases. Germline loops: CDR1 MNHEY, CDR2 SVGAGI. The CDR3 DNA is TGTGCCAGCAGGGGCACCGGGACAACTAACTATGGCTACACCTTC. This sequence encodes CASRGTGTTNYGYTF.

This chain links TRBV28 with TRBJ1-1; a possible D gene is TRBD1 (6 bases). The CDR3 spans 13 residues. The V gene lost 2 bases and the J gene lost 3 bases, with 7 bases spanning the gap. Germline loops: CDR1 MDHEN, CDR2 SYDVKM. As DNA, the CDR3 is TGTGCCAGCAGTTTAGGGACATACACTGAAGCTTTCTTT. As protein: CASSLGTYTEAFF.

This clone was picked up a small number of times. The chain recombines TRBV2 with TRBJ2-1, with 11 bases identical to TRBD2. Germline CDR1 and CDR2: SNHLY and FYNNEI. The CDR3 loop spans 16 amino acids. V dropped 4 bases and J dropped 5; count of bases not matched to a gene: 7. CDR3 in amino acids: CASSALPGLADNEQFF. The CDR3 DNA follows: TGTGCCAGCAGTGCTTTACCGGGACTAGCGGACAATGAGCAGTTCTTC.

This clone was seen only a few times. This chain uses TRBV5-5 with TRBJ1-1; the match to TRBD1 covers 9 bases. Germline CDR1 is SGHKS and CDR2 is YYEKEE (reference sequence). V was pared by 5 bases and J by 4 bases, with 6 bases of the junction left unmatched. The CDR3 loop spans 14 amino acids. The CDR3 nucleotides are TGTGCCAGCAGTCGACAGGGGGAGGGCACTGAAGCTTTCTTT. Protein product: CASSRQGEGTEAFF.

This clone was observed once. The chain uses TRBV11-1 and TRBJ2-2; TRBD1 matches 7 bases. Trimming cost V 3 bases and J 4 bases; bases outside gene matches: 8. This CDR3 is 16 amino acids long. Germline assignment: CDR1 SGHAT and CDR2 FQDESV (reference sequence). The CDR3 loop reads CASSFGQARPTGELFF. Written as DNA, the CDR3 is TGTGCCAGCAGCTTCGGACAGGCACGCCCCACCGGGGAGCTGTTTTTT.